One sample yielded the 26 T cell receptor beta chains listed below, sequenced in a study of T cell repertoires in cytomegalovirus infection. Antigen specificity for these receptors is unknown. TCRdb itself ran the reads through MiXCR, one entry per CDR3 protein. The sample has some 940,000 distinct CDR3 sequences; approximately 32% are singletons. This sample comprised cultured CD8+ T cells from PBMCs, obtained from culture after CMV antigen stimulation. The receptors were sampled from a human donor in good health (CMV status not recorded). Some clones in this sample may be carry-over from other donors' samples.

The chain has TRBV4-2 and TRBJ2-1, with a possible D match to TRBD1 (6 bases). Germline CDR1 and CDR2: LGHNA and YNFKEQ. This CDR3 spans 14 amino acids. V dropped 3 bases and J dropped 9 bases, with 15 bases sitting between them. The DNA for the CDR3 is TGTGCCAGCAGCCAGACGACAGGAGAGGGTGAGCAGTTCTTC. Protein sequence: CASSQTTGEGEQFF.

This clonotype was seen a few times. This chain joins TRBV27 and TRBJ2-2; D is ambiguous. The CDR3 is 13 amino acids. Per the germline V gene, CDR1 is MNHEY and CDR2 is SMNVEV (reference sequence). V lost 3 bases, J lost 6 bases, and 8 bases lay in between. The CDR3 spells CASSLRIAGELFF. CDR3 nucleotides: TGTGCCAGCAGTTTGAGGATCGCCGGGGAGCTGTTTTTT.

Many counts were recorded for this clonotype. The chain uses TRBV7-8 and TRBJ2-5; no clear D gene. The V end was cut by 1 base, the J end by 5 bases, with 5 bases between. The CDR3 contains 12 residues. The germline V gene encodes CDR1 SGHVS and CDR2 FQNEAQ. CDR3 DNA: TGTGCCAGCAGCTTAGTTTTTGAGACCCAGTACTTC. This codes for CASSLVFETQYF.

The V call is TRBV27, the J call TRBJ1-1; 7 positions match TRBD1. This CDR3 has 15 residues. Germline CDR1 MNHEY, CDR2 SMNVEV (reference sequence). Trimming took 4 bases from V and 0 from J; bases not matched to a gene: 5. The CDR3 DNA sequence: TGTGCCAGCAGTTCCCTAGGGGGCGTGAACACTGAAGCTTTCTTT. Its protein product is CASSSLGGVNTEAFF.

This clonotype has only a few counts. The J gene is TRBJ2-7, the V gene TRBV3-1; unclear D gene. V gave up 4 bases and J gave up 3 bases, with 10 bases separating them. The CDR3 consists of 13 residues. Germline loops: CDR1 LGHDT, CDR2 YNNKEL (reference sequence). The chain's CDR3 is CASSPDNHYEQYF. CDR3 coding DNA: TGTGCCAGCAGCCCCGATAACCACTACGAGCAGTACTTC.

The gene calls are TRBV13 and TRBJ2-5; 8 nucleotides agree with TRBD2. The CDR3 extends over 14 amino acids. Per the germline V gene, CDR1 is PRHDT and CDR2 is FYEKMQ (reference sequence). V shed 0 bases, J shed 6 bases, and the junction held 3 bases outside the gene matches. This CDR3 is CASSLGRGGKTQYF. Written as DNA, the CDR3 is TGTGCCAGCAGCTTAGGACGGGGGGGCAAGACCCAGTACTTC.

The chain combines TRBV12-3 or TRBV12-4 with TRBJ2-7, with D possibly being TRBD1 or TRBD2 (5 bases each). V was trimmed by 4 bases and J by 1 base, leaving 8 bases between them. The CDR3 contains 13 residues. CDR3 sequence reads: CASSWGPSYEQYV. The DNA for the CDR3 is TGTGCCAGCAGTTGGGGACCTTCCTACGAGCAGTACGTC.

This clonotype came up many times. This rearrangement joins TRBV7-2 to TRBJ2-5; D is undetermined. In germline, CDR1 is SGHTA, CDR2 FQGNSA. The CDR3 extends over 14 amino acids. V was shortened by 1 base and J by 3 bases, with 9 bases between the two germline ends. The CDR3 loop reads CASSLDAGEETQYF. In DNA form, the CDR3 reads TGTGCCAGCAGCTTAGATGCTGGTGAAGAGACCCAGTACTTC.

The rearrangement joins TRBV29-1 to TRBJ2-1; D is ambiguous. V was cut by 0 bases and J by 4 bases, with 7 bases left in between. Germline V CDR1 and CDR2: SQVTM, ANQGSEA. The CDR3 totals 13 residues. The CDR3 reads CSVEEMGYNEQFF. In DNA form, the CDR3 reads TGCAGCGTTGAAGAAATGGGGTACAATGAGCAGTTCTTC.

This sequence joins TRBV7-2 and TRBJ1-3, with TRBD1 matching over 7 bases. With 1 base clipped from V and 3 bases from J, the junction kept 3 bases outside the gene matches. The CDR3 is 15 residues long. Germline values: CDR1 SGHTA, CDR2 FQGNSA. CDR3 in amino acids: CASSLGQGFGNTIYF. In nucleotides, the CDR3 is TGTGCCAGCAGCTTAGGACAGGGCTTTGGAAACACCATATATTTT.

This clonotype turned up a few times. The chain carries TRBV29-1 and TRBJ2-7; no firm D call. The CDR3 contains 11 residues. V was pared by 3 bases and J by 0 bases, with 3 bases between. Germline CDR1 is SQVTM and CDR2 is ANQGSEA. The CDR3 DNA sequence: TGCAGCGTTGAGGACTCCTACGAGCAGTACTTC. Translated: CSVEDSYEQYF.

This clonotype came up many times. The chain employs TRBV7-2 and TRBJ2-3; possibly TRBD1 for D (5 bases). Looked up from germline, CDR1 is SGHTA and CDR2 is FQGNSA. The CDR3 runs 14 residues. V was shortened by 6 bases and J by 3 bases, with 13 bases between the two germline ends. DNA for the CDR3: TGTGCCAGCAGACCCACAGGACGGACAGATACGCAGTATTTT. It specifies CASRPTGRTDTQYF.

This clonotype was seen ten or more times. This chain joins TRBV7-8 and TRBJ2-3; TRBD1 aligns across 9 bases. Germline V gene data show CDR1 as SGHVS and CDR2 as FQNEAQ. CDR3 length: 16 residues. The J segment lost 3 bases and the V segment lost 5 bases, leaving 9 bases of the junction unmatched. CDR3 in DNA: TGTGCCAGCAGCCCGCGGACAGGGGTGGGGACAGATACGCAGTATTTT. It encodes CASSPRTGVGTDTQYF.

CDR3 sequence reads: CASSQDQGVRGRDGYTF. The CDR3 DNA follows: TGCGCCAGCAGCCAGGACCAGGGGGTAAGGGGTAGAGATGGCTACACCTTC. The chain couples TRBV4-1 to TRBJ1-2, with TRBD1 matching 7 bases. The J segment lost 6 bases and the V segment lost 3 bases, leaving 16 bases of the junction unmatched. The CDR3 extends over 17 amino acids. Germline CDR1 and CDR2: MGHRA and YSYEKL.

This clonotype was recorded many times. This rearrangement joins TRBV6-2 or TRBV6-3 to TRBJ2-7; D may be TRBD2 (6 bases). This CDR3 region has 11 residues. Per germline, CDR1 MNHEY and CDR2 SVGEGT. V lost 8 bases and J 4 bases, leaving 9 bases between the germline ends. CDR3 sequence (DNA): TGTGCCAGCCGACGGGGGTACGAGCAGTACGTC. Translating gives CASRRGYEQYV.

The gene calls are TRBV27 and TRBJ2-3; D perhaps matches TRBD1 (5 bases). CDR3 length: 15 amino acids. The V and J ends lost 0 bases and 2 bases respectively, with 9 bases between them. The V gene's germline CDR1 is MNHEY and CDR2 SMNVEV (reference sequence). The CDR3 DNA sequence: TGTGCCAGCAGTTTATCGCCACAGGACACAGATACGCAGTATTTT. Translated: CASSLSPQDTDTQYF.

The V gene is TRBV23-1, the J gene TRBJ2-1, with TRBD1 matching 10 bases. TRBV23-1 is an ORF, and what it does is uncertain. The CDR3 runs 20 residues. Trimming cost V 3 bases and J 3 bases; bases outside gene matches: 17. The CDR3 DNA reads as TGCGCCAGCAGTCAGTCCCGGGACAGGGGTCTCCCGACGAACTACAATGAGCAGTTCTTC. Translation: CASSQSRDRGLPTNYNEQFF.

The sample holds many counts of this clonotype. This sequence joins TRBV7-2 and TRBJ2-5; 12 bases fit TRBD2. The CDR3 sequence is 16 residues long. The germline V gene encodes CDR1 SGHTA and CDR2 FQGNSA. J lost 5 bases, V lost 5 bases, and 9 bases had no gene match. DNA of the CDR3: TGTGCCAGCAGCCGACGACTAGCGGGGGACTGGGAGACCCAGTACTTC. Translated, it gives CASSRRLAGDWETQYF.

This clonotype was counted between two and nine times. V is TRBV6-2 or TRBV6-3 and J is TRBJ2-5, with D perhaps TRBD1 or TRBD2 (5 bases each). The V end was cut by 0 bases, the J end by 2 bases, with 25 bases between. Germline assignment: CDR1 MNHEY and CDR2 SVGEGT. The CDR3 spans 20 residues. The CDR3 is CASSYSRRLNKRGTQETQYF. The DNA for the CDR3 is TGTGCCAGCAGTTACTCGAGACGACTGAATAAGAGGGGCACACAAGAGACCCAGTACTTC.

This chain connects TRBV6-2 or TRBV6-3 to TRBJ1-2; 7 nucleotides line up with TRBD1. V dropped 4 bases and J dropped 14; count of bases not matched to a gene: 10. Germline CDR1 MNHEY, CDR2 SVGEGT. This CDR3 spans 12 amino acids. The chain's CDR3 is CASSFTTGIGTF. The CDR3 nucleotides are TGTGCCAGCAGTTTCACGACAGGGATCGGAACCTTC.

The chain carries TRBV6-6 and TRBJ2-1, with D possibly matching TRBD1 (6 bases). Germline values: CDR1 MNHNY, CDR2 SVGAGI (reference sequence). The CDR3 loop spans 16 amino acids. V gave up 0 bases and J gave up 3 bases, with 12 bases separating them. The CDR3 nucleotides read TGTGCCAGCAGTTACTCAACAGGGCTTTTCTACAATGAGCAGTTCTTC. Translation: CASSYSTGLFYNEQFF.

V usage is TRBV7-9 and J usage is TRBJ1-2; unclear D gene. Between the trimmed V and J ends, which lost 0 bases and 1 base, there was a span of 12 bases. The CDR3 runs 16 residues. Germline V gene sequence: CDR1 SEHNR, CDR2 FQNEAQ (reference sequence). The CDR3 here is CASSLAPKDGNYGYTF. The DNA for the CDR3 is TGTGCCAGCAGCTTAGCGCCAAAGGACGGTAACTATGGCTACACCTTC. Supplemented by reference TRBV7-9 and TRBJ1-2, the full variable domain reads DTGVSQNPRHKITKRGQNVTFRCDPISEHNRLYWYRQTLGQGPEFLTYFQNEAQLEKSRLLSDRFSAERPKGSFSTLEIQRTEQGDSAMYLCASSLAPKDGNYGYTFGSGTRLTVV.

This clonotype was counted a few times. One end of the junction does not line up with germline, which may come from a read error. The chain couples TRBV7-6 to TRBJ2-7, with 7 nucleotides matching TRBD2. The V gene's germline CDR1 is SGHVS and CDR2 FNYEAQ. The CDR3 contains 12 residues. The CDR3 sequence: CASSLVVGLLFF. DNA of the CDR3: TGTGCCAGCAGCTTAGTGGTGGGACTACTCTTTTTC.

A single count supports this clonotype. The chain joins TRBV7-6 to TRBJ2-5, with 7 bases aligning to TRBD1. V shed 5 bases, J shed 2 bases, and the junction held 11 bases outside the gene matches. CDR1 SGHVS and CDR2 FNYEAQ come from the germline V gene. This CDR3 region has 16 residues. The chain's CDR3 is CASSEIGDSGQETQYF. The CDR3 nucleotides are TGTGCCAGCAGCGAGATAGGGGACAGCGGACAAGAGACCCAGTACTTC.

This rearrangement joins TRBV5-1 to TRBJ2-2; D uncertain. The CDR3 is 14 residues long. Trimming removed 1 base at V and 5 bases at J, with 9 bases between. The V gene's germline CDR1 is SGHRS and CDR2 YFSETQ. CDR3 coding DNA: TGCGCCAGCAGCTTGACGCCCTTGACCGGGGAGCTGTTTTTT. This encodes CASSLTPLTGELFF.

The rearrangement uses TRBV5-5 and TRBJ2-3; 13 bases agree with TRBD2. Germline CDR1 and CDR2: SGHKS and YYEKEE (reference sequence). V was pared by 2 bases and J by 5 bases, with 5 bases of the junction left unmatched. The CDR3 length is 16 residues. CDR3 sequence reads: CASSFTTSGGRDTQYF. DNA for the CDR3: TGTGCCAGCAGCTTTACGACTAGCGGGGGGCGAGATACGCAGTATTTT.